Shown below are 2 T cell receptor beta chains from a single sample sequenced in a study of shared clonotypes between healthy human individuals. CD8 cells regarded as naive lacked CD45RO, were positively chosen for CCR7, and omitted terminally differentiated effector memory CD45RA+ cells. Libraries were prepared by immunoSEQ multiplex PCR; TCRdb keeps only in-frame clonotypes and omits some of them. The sample lists around 580,000 clones, about 98% occurring once. The material sequenced was naive CD8+ T cells sorted from blood. All receptors come from a young man in good health.

The gene calls are TRBV7-9 and TRBJ2-1; 8 bases agree with TRBD2. The length of the CDR3 is 14 residues. The V and J ends lost 0 bases and 10 bases, in that order; junction bases with no gene match: 5. The V gene's germline CDR1 is SEHNR and CDR2 FQNEAQ (reference sequence). The CDR3 loop reads CASSLAGGRLEQFF. The CDR3, as DNA: TGTGCCAGCAGCTTAGCGGGCGGGAGGTTGGAGCAGTTCTTC.

The rearrangement joins TRBV25-1 to TRBJ2-7, with 9 bases lining up with TRBD1. Germline V lookup: CDR1 MGHDK, CDR2 SYGVNS. The junction had 0 bases not matched to a gene; V was cut back by 6 bases and J by 6 bases. The CDR3 totals 11 residues. CDR3 protein: CASRGQGEQYF. Written as DNA, the CDR3 is TGTGCCAGCAGGGGACAGGGCGAGCAGTACTTC.